The clone carrying this T cell receptor (beta chain) was picked up many times. The germline CDR1 and CDR2 sequences are MNHEY and SVGAGI. CDR3 length: 16 residues. Trimming removed 0 bases from V and 2 bases from J, with 13 bases in between. The data stem from a study of T cells in Graves' hyperthyroidism and ophthalmopathy. Study overall: Peripheral blood was collected at initial diagnosis, before any treatment.

RNA transcripts gave rise to amplified TCR beta CDR3 regions. Primed by the HTBI set, a first-round RT-PCR was run on the TCR CDR3. TCRdb re-derived calls from the multiplex PCR reads in MiXCR, one entry per CDR3 protein. In the table there are about 400,000 distinct CDR3 sequences, approximately 13% of which are singletons. Sequencing used blood. The chain couples TRBV6-5 to TRBJ1-1; no clear D gene. This sequence was found in a woman under 30 with Graves' hyperthyroidism. CDR3 protein: CASSYSPRDGNTEAFF. The CDR3 bases are TGTGCCAGCAGTTACTCGCCTCGGGATGGAAACACTGAAGCTTTCTTT.